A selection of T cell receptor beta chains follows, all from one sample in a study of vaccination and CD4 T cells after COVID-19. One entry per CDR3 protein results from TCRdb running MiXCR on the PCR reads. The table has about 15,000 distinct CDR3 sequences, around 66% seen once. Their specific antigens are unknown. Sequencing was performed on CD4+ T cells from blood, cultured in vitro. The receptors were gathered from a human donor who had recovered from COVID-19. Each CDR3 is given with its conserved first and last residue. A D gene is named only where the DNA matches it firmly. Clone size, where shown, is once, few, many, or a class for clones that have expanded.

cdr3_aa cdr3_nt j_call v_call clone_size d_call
CAWSVQGNTIYF TGTGCCTGGAGTGTACAGGGTAACACCATATATTTT TRBJ1-3 TRBV30 - -
CASSLSGTKTYEQYF TGTGCCAGCAGCTTATCCGGGACAAAAACCTACGAGCAGTACTTC TRBJ2-7 TRBV7-2 - -
CSVAKDSSGNTIYF TGCAGCGTTGCTAAGGACAGCTCTGGAAACACCATATATTTT TRBJ1-3 TRBV29-1 - -
CASSGLAGGEDTQYF TGTGCCAGTAGTGGACTAGCGGGAGGGGAAGATACGCAGTATTTT TRBJ2-3 TRBV19 - TRBD2
CASRIGQGAAFF TGTGCCAGCCGCATAGGACAGGGAGCAGCTTTCTTT TRBJ1-1 TRBV28 - TRBD1
CASSLGQGQQQYF TGTGCTAGCAGCTTAGGCCAGGGGCAGCAGCAGTACTTC TRBJ2-7 TRBV7-7 - -
CASSLAAGRDTQYF TGCGCCAGCAGCTTGGCCGCAGGGAGGGATACGCAGTATTTT TRBJ2-3 TRBV5-1 - -
CSARDLGGDGIQYF TGCAGTGCTAGAGATCTGGGAGGGGACGGCATTCAGTACTTC TRBJ2-4 TRBV20-1 - TRBD2
CASGRQNNEQFF TGTGCCAGCGGTAGACAGAACAATGAGCAGTTCTTC TRBJ2-1 TRBV27 - -
CASSLPPWGREFF TGTGCCAGCAGCTTACCCCCCTGGGGGCGGGAGTTCTTC TRBJ2-1 TRBV7-2 - -
CASSDGDGYGYTF TGTGCCAGCAGTGATGGGGACGGCTATGGCTACACCTTC TRBJ1-2 TRBV25-1 once -
CASSAPGGRNTEAFF TGTGCCAGTAGCGCTCCGGGGGGGAGGAACACTGAAGCTTTCTTT TRBJ1-1 TRBV19 once -
CASMGRLMPEAFF TGTGCCAGTATGGGGAGGTTGATGCCTGAAGCTTTCTTT TRBJ1-1 TRBV19 - -
CASNRGGGVEETQYF TGTGCCAGCAACCGAGGGGGCGGAGTCGAAGAGACCCAGTACTTC TRBJ2-5 TRBV7-2 - TRBD1
CASSIRDTFYGYTF TGTGCCAGTAGTATAAGGGACACCTTTTATGGCTACACCTTC TRBJ1-2 TRBV19 few -
CSALDRGRGDYGYTF TGCAGTGCCCTGGACAGGGGGCGCGGTGACTATGGCTACACCTTC TRBJ1-2 TRBV20-1 - TRBD1
CASSYLPTGLNTEAFF TGTGCCAGCAGTTACCTACCTACAGGACTGAACACTGAAGCTTTCTTT TRBJ1-1 TRBV6-5 - -
CASSLDARATGGYTF TGTGCCAGCAGCTTAGATGCCAGGGCCACTGGTGGCTACACCTTC TRBJ1-2 TRBV7-9 - -
CASRHPARGDYGYTF TGTGCCAGCAGGCACCCGGCCCGGGGCGACTATGGCTACACCTTC TRBJ1-2 TRBV2 once -
CASSPYRGAVSRPTNYGYTF TGTGCCAGCAGCCCTTATCGGGGTGCAGTGTCACGCCCGACTAACTATGGCTACACCTTC TRBJ1-2 TRBV27 - -
CASSPSGVSSYNEQFF TGTGCCAGCAGCCCTAGCGGGGTCAGCTCCTACAATGAGCAGTTCTTC TRBJ2-1 TRBV7-3 - TRBD2
CASSHSEGTEAFF TGCGCCAGCAGCCATTCCGAGGGCACTGAAGCTTTCTTT TRBJ1-1 TRBV4-3 - -
CASSLARGGGSSGNTIYF TGTGCCAGCAGCTTAGCGCGGGGAGGGGGATCCTCTGGAAACACCATATATTTT TRBJ1-3 TRBV7-8 - -
CASSSYRGVVGNEQFF TGTGCCAGCAGTTCATACAGGGGGGTGGTGGGCAATGAGCAGTTCTTC TRBJ2-1 TRBV12-3/TRBV12-4 once TRBD1
CASSNDQPQHF TGTGCCAGCAGTAATGATCAGCCCCAGCATTTT TRBJ1-5 TRBV2 few -
CASSLGGDDYGYTF TGTGCCAGCAGCTTAGGGGGAGATGACTATGGCTACACCTTC TRBJ1-2 TRBV7-2 - -
CASSFQPGANEKLFF TGTGCCAGCAGTTTTCAGCCCGGGGCTAATGAAAAACTGTTTTTT TRBJ1-4 TRBV12-3/TRBV12-4 - -